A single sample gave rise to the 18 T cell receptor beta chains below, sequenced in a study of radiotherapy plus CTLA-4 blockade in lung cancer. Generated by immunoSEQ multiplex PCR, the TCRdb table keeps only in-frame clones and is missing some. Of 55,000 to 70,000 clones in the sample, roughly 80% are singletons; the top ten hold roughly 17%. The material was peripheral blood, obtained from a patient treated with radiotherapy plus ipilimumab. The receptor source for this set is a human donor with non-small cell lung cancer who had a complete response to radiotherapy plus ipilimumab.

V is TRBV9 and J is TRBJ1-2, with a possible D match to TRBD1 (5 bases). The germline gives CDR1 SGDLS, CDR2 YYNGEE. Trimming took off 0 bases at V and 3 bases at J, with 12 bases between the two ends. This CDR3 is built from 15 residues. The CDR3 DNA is TGTGCCAGCAGCGTAGCACCAGGGAACGACTATGGCTACACCTTC. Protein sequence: CASSVAPGNDYGYTF.

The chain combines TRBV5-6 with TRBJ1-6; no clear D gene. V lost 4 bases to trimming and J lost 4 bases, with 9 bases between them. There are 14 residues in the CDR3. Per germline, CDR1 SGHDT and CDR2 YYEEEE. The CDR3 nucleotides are TGTGCCAGCAGCCCTCAGGCTTATAATTCACCCCTCCACTTT. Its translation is CASSPQAYNSPLHF. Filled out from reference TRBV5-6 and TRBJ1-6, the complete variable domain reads DAGVTQSPTHLIKTRGQQVTLRCSPKSGHDTVSWYQQALGQGPQFIFQYYEEEERQRGNFPDRFSGHQFPNYSSELNVNALLLGDSALYLCASSPQAYNSPLHFGNGTRLTVT.

The CDR3 nucleotides read TGTGCCAGCAGCTTAAGGCGGGGCTCCTACAATGAGCAGTTCTTC. Translating it yields CASSLRRGSYNEQFF. The chain employs TRBV7-2 and TRBJ2-1; D is perhaps TRBD2 (6 bases). V lost 2 bases and J 0 bases, leaving 8 bases between the germline ends. The CDR3 runs to 15 residues. In germline, CDR1 is SGHTA, CDR2 FQGNSA.

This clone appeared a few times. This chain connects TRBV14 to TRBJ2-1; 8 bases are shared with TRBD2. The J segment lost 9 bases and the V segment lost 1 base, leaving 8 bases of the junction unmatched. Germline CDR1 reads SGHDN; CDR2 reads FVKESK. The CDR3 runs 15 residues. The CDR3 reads CASSQVTYREGEQFF. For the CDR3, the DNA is TGTGCCAGCAGCCAAGTTACCTATCGGGAGGGTGAGCAGTTCTTC. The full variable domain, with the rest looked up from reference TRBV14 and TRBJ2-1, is EAGVTQFPSHSVIEKGQTVTLRCDPISGHDNLYWYRRVMGKEIKFLLHFVKESKQDESGMPNNRFLAERTGGTYSTLKVQPAELEDSGVYFCASSQVTYREGEQFFGPGTRLTVL.

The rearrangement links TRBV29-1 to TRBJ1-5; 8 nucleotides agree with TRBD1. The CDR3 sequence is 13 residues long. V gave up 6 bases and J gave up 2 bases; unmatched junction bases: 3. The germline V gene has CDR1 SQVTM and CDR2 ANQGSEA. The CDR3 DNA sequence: TGCAGCGTGGCGGACAGGGGCAATCAGCCCCAGCATTTT. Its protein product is CSVADRGNQPQHF.

The CDR3 coding sequence is TGTGCCAGCAGCTTAGTGGTCGGACTAGCAACAGATACGCAGTATTTT. Protein: CASSLVVGLATDTQYF. This chain uses TRBV11-2 with TRBJ2-3; 8 bases agree with TRBD2. Germline V CDR1 and CDR2: SGHAT, FQNNGV. The V segment lost 1 base and the J segment 3 bases; nucleotides outside the gene matches: 6. The length of the CDR3 is 16 residues.

This chain's CDR3 is CASSPYTGTYEQYV. CDR3 DNA sequence: TGTGCCAGCAGCCCCTATACAGGCACCTACGAGCAGTACGTC. V gene TRBV7-2 combines with J gene TRBJ2-7; tentatively, D is TRBD1 (5 bases). The CDR3 is 14 residues long. Germline V gene lookup returns CDR1 SGHTA and CDR2 FQGNSA. V was cut by 5 bases and J by 2 bases, with 13 bases left in between.

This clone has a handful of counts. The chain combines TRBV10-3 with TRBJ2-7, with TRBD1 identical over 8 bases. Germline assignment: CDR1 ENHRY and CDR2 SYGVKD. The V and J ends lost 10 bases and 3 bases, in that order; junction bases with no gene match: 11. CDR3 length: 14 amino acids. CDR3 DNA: TGTGCCAGTAATGCCGTGGACAGGGACTACGAGCAGTACTTC. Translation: CASNAVDRDYEQYF.

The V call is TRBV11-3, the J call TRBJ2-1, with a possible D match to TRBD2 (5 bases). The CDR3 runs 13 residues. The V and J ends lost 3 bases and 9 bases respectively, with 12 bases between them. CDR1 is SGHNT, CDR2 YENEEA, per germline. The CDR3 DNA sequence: TGTGCCAGCAGCTTTAGAGCGGACGGTGAGCAGTTCTTC. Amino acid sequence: CASSFRADGEQFF.

CDR3 residues: CASSARSYEQYF. As DNA, the CDR3 is TGTGCCAGCAGTGCCAGATCCTACGAGCAGTACTTC. V and J are TRBV25-1 and TRBJ2-7; D is unresolved. Germline CDR1 reads MGHDK; CDR2 reads SYGVNS. The CDR3 loop spans 12 amino acids. V lost 4 bases to trimming and J lost 1 base, with 5 bases between them.

CDR3 nucleotides: TGTGCCAGCAGGACAGGGAAGACAGATACGCAGTATTTT. Translated, it gives CASRTGKTDTQYF. The J gene is TRBJ2-3, the V gene TRBV25-1; 7 nucleotides agree with TRBD1. Germline trimming cut 6 bases from V and 3 bases from J; bases unmatched to any gene: 3. The CDR3 covers 13 residues. CDR1 is MGHDK and CDR2 is SYGVNS in the germline V gene.

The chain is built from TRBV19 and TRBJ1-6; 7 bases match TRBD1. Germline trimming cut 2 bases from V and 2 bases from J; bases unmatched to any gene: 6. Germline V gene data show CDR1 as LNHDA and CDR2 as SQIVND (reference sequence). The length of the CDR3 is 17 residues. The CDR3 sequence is CASSITKGTAYNSPLHF. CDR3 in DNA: TGTGCCAGTAGTATAACGAAAGGGACAGCCTATAATTCACCCCTCCACTTT.

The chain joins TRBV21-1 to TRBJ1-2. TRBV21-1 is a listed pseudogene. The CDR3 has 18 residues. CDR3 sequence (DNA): TGTGCCAGCAGCGGGGGGAGGGACCGACCGGACGCTAACTATGGCTACACCTTC. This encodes CASSGGRDRPDANYGYTF.

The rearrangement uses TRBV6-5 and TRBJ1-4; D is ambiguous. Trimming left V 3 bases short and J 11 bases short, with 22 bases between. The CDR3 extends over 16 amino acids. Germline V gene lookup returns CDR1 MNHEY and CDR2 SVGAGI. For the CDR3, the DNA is TGTGCCAGCAGTTATTCCAGGACTGAGGGCCAACGGAAACTGTTTTTT. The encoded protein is CASSYSRTEGQRKLFF.

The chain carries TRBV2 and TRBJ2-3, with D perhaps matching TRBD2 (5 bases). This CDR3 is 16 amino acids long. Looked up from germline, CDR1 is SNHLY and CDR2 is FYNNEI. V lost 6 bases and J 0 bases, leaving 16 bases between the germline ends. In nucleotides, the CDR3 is TGTGCCAGCAGCGGCTCTAAACTAGGGAGCACAGATACGCAGTATTTT. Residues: CASSGSKLGSTDTQYF.

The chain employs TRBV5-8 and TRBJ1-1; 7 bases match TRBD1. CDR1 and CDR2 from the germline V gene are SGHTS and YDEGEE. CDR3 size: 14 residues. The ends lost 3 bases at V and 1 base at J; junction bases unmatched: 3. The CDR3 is CASSSQGKNTEAFF. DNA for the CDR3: TGTGCCAGCAGCTCACAGGGGAAGAACACTGAAGCTTTCTTT. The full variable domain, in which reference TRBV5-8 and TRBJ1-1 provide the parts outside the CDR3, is EAGVTQSPTHLIKTRGQQATLRCSPISGHTSVYWYQQALGLGLQFLLWYDEGEERNRGNFPPRFSGRQFPNYSSELNVNALELEDSALYLCASSSQGKNTEAFFGQGTRLTVV.

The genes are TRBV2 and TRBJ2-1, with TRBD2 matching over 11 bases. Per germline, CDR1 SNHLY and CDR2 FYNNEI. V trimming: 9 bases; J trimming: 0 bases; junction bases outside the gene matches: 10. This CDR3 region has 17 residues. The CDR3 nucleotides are TGTGCCAGGACTAGCGGGGACCCAACAAGCTCCTACAATGAGCAGTTCTTC. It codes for CARTSGDPTSSYNEQFF.

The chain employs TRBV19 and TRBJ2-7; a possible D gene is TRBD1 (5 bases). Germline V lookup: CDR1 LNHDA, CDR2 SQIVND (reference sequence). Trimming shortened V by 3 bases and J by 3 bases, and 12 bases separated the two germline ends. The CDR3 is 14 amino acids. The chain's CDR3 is CASSIGGRDYEQYF. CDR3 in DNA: TGTGCCAGTAGTATCGGTGGCAGGGACTACGAGCAGTACTTC.